The 2 T cell receptor beta chains in this list originate from one sample, sequenced in a study of T cell responses to AZD1222 COVID-19 vaccine. This table comes from immunoSEQ multiplex PCR, and its TCRdb copy is limited to in-frame clones, with some not included. In the table there are about 55,000 clones, approximately 80% of which are singletons. The input for sequencing was peripheral blood, taken 28 days after the second AZD1222 dose. These receptors all stem from an adult who received the AZD1222 COVID-19 vaccine.

The rearrangement links TRBV27 to TRBJ1-3, with 7 bases matching TRBD1. V lost 2 bases, J lost 0 bases, and 10 bases stayed unmatched. The CDR3 has 18 residues. Per the germline V gene, CDR1 is MNHEY and CDR2 is SMNVEV (reference sequence). DNA for the CDR3: TGTGCCAGCAGTTTAGGTCCCCCGGGACAGAGCTCTGGAAACACCATATATTTT. It yields the protein CASSLGPPGQSSGNTIYF.

The CDR3, as DNA: TGCGCCAGCAGCGCCAGGACAGGGGGGATTCATGAGCAGTTCTTC. Translation gives CASSARTGGIHEQFF. V usage is TRBV5-1 and J usage is TRBJ2-1, with 10 nucleotides matching TRBD1. The V gene end was trimmed by 4 bases and the J gene end by 8 bases; junction bases not matched to a gene: 9. The CDR3 extends over 15 amino acids. Germline V gene data show CDR1 as SGHRS and CDR2 as YFSETQ.